Shown below are 30 T cell receptor beta chains from a single sample sequenced in a study of blood T cell repertoires in COVID-19. Clones were sequenced by immunoSEQ multiplex PCR, and TCRdb holds only the in-frame ones, with some missing. The sample lists some 120,000 clones, 70% to 80% occurring once. The material sequenced was peripheral blood. The receptors come from a human donor in a cohort sampled during active COVID-19.

This clone was picked up one time. This chain uses TRBV27 with TRBJ2-7; D might be TRBD1 (5 bases). Germline V gene data show CDR1 as MNHEY and CDR2 as SMNVEV (reference sequence). This CDR3 region has 14 residues. With 5 bases removed from V and 6 bases from J, the gap between germline ends came to 17 bases. CDR3 DNA: TGTGCCAGCAGTGTCCGAGACAGACATAGCGAGCAGTACTTC. It translates to CASSVRDRHSEQYF.

The J gene is TRBJ2-1, the V gene TRBV27; 14 nucleotides align to TRBD2. CDR1 and CDR2 from the germline V gene are MNHEY and SMNVEV (reference sequence). J gave up 0 bases and V 5 bases, and 9 bases lay outside the gene matches. The CDR3 totals 19 residues. The CDR3 protein is CASSQRTSGRQSSYNEQFF. The CDR3 DNA reads as TGTGCCAGCAGTCAGAGGACTAGCGGGAGGCAAAGCTCCTACAATGAGCAGTTCTTC.

V gene TRBV29-1 combines with J gene TRBJ2-3, with D tentatively TRBD1 (5 bases). The germline gives CDR1 SQVTM, CDR2 ANQGSEA. The CDR3 loop spans 12 amino acids. Trimming left V 2 bases short and J 6 bases short, with 9 bases between. The CDR3 reads CSVEKGKDTQYF. CDR3 sequence (DNA): TGCAGCGTTGAAAAGGGGAAGGATACGCAGTATTTT.

CDR3 protein: CASSQDWQGDEKLFF. CDR3 DNA sequence: TGCGCCAGCAGCCAAGATTGGCAGGGGGACGAAAAACTGTTTTTT. The genes are TRBV4-3 and TRBJ1-4, with 7 positions matching TRBD1. Germline V gene lookup returns CDR1 LGHNA and CDR2 YSLEER. The ends lost 0 bases at V and 8 bases at J; junction bases unmatched: 6. This CDR3 spans 15 amino acids.

This chain uses TRBV24-1 with TRBJ2-1; TRBD1 agrees at 7 bases. This CDR3 spans 15 amino acids. V lost 4 bases, J lost 6 bases, and 8 bases stayed unmatched. The germline V gene has CDR1 KGHDR and CDR2 SFDVKD. CDR3: CATSDLTGNLNEQFF. The CDR3, as DNA: TGTGCCACCAGTGACCTGACAGGGAATCTCAATGAGCAGTTCTTC.

The V call is TRBV7-2, the J call TRBJ2-1; 7 bases are shared with TRBD2. This CDR3 comprises 13 residues. Germline lookup yields CDR1 SGHTA and CDR2 FQGNSA. Germline trimming cut 4 bases from V and 6 bases from J; bases unmatched to any gene: 3. The CDR3 is CASSYRTSNEQFF. DNA of the CDR3: TGTGCCAGCAGCTACCGGACTAGCAATGAGCAGTTCTTC.

This clone was detected a few times. The gene calls are TRBV30 and TRBJ1-1; TRBD1 is a possible D gene (6 bases). The CDR3 length is 13 residues. The V and J ends lost 3 bases and 3 bases respectively, with 11 bases between them. From germline, CDR1 is GTSNPN and CDR2 SVGIG (reference sequence). Here the CDR3 reads CAWRGRGDTEAFF. DNA for the CDR3: TGTGCCTGGAGAGGCAGGGGAGACACTGAAGCTTTCTTT.

The V gene is TRBV19, the J gene TRBJ2-7; 7 bases agree with TRBD1. Germline loops: CDR1 LNHDA, CDR2 SQIVND (reference sequence). V gave up 3 bases and J gave up 4 bases; unmatched junction bases: 3. The length of the CDR3 is 13 residues. The CDR3 region is CASSIDRVYEQYF. For the CDR3, the DNA is TGTGCCAGTAGTATTGACAGGGTGTACGAGCAGTACTTC.

V usage is TRBV9 and J usage is TRBJ2-3; a possible D gene is TRBD1 (7 bases). The V end lost 0 bases, the J end lost 13 bases, and 18 bases lay between the germline ends. The V gene's germline CDR1 is SGDLS and CDR2 YYNGEE. The CDR3 is made up of 14 amino acids. CDR3 DNA: TGTGCCAGCAGCGTAGGGACAGGAGAATCGGGGGAGTATTTT. Its protein product is CASSVGTGESGEYF. The full variable domain, completed using reference TRBV9 and TRBJ2-3, is DSGVTQTPKHLITATGQRVTLRCSPRSGDLSVYWYQQSLDQGLQFLIQYYNGEERAKGNILERFSAQQFPDLHSELNLSSLELGDSALYFCASSVGTGESGEYFGPGTRLTVL.

The chain recombines TRBV6-4 with TRBJ1-5; a possible D gene is TRBD1 (6 bases). CDR3 length: 17 amino acids. Per germline, CDR1 MRHNA and CDR2 SNTAGT. V dropped 7 bases and J dropped 1 base, with 20 bases sitting between them. The CDR3 DNA reads TGTGCCAGCATTCCACCGGGACACAACAGGAGCAATCAGCCCCAGCATTTT. Amino acids: CASIPPGHNRSNQPQHF.

The genes are TRBV27 and TRBJ1-2, with D possibly matching TRBD1 (6 bases). Germline lookup yields CDR1 MNHEY and CDR2 SMNVEV (reference sequence). Trimming shortened V by 5 bases and J by 4 bases, and 14 bases separated the two germline ends. This CDR3 has 14 amino acids. This CDR3 reads CASSPRTAPYGYTF. Here the CDR3 DNA reads TGTGCCAGCAGTCCGAGGACAGCCCCCTATGGCTACACCTTC.

The chain uses TRBV2 and TRBJ1-4; D uncertain. Trimming took 5 bases from V and 0 from J, leaving 10 bases between them. There are 15 residues in the CDR3. Germline V gene lookup returns CDR1 SNHLY and CDR2 FYNNEI. The CDR3 DNA sequence: TGTGCCAGCAGTACTATCAGAGCAACTAATGAAAAACTGTTTTTT. Translated, it gives CASSTIRATNEKLFF.

J is TRBJ2-7 and V is TRBV5-1; TRBD1 agrees at 8 bases. Germline lookup yields CDR1 SGHRS and CDR2 YFSETQ. J gave up 3 bases and V 4 bases, and 12 bases lay outside the gene matches. The CDR3 length is 16 residues. The CDR3 coding sequence is TGCGCCAGCAGCCGAGGGTGGTCGACAGGGGACTACGAGCAGTACTTC. Translation gives CASSRGWSTGDYEQYF.

V and J are TRBV28 and TRBJ2-7; a possible D gene is TRBD1 (5 bases). Germline values: CDR1 MDHEN, CDR2 SYDVKM. The CDR3 has 13 amino acids. V was shortened by 6 bases and J by 12 bases, with 21 bases between the two germline ends. DNA for the CDR3: TGTGCCAGCAGCTCAAGGGGATTCTTAGAGAGGTACTTC. It is translated as CASSSRGFLERYF.

The V call is TRBV6-2 or TRBV6-3, the J call TRBJ2-7; 10 bases are shared with TRBD1. From germline, CDR1 is MNHEY and CDR2 SVGEGT. CDR3 length equals 15 residues. J was trimmed by 5 bases and V by 4 bases; bases with no gene match: 8. The CDR3 protein is CASSSGQGFGDEQYF. For the CDR3, the DNA is TGTGCCAGCAGTTCGGGACAGGGGTTCGGAGACGAGCAGTACTTC.

The chain employs TRBV28 and TRBJ1-5; tentatively, D is TRBD1 (5 bases). From germline, CDR1 is MDHEN and CDR2 SYDVKM. The CDR3 covers 17 residues. The V gene lost 3 bases and the J gene lost 4 bases, with 19 bases spanning the gap. CDR3 nucleotide sequence: TGTGCCAGCAGTTTTGATTGGGGGGGGACGGGGAATCAGCCCCAGCATTTT. Protein sequence: CASSFDWGGTGNQPQHF.

This sequence joins TRBV18 and TRBJ2-1, with 8 bases that match TRBD1. The germline V gene has CDR1 KGHSH and CDR2 LQKENI. The CDR3 has 13 residues. J gave up 10 bases and V 4 bases, and 6 bases lay outside the gene matches. CDR3 nucleotides: TGTGCCAGCTCACTGACAGGGGTCGGGGAGCAGTTCTTC. This gives the protein CASSLTGVGEQFF.

V gene TRBV7-3 combines with J gene TRBJ2-2; possibly TRBD2 for D (5 bases). The CDR3 totals 16 residues. CDR1 SGHTA and CDR2 FQGTGA come from the germline V gene. The germline V and J ends were trimmed by 3 bases and 5 bases, with 16 bases remaining between them. Written as DNA, the CDR3 is TGTGCCAGCAGCTTGAATCTGCCAGGAGGTACCGGGGAGCTGTTTTTT. This codes for CASSLNLPGGTGELFF.

The chain employs TRBV18 and TRBJ2-7; the D gene is possibly TRBD1 (6 bases). The CDR3 is made up of 14 amino acids. The germline V gene encodes CDR1 KGHSH and CDR2 LQKENI. V was shortened by 4 bases and J by 2 bases, with 12 bases between the two germline ends. The CDR3 region is CASSLGAQTYEQYF. The CDR3 DNA sequence: TGTGCCAGCTCACTGGGGGCTCAAACCTACGAGCAGTACTTC.

The V and J genes are TRBV7-2 and TRBJ1-2; no clear D gene. The CDR3 extends over 14 amino acids. V was trimmed by 2 bases and J by 2 bases, leaving 9 bases between them. The germline gives CDR1 SGHTA, CDR2 FQGNSA. The CDR3 DNA reads TGTGCCAGCAGCTTACGTCGGGAAAACTATGGCTACACCTTC. Amino acids: CASSLRRENYGYTF. The whole variable domain, remainder taken from reference TRBV7-2 and TRBJ1-2, is GAGVSQSPSNKVTEKGKDVELRCDPISGHTALYWYRQSLGQGLEFLIYFQGNSAPDKSGLPSDRFSAERTGGSVSTLTIQRTQQEDSAVYLCASSLRRENYGYTFGSGTRLTVV.

The rearrangement uses TRBV27 and TRBJ1-1; 7 bases line up with TRBD1. The V gene's germline CDR1 is MNHEY and CDR2 SMNVEV (reference sequence). The CDR3 has 12 residues. The V segment lost 6 bases and the J segment 3 bases; nucleotides outside the gene matches: 1. CDR3 nucleotide sequence: TGTGCCAGCAGAACAGGGGACACTGAAGCTTTCTTT. Protein product: CASRTGDTEAFF.

The chain has TRBV7-6 and TRBJ2-5; 7 bases are shared with TRBD1. Germline CDR1 reads SGHVS; CDR2 reads FNYEAQ. There are 14 residues in the CDR3. The ends lost 7 bases at V and 5 bases at J; junction bases unmatched: 10. CDR3 sequence reads: CASNKRGGGETQYF. The CDR3 coding sequence is TGTGCCAGCAATAAAAGAGGGGGCGGGGAGACCCAGTACTTC.

The chain employs TRBV18 and TRBJ1-3, with D perhaps matching TRBD1 (5 bases). From germline, CDR1 is KGHSH and CDR2 LQKENI. Trimming removed 3 bases at V and 0 bases at J, with 12 bases between. CDR3 size: 16 residues. CDR3 protein: CASSPTGQTSGNTIYF. CDR3 in DNA: TGTGCCAGCTCACCTACCGGACAAACCTCTGGAAACACCATATATTTT.

This clone was detected only once. The CDR3 loop is CASSIDAGSNYGYTF. CDR3 nucleotide sequence: TGTGCCAGTAGTATAGACGCCGGTTCTAACTATGGCTACACCTTC. The chain combines TRBV19 with TRBJ1-2, with no clear D. The CDR3 extends over 15 amino acids. Germline loops: CDR1 LNHDA, CDR2 SQIVND (reference sequence). V was clipped by 0 bases and J by 0 bases, with 8 bases between them.

J is TRBJ2-1 and V is TRBV7-2, with D tentatively TRBD2 (6 bases). CDR1 is SGHTA, CDR2 FQGNSA, per germline. V shed 5 bases and J shed 4 bases, with 21 bases lying between them. The CDR3 consists of 17 residues. The CDR3 DNA follows: TGTGCCAGCAGCCCTAGTACCGGGACTCCTACTTACAATGAGCAGTTCTTC. Protein sequence: CASSPSTGTPTYNEQFF.

This clone was detected only once. V and J are TRBV11-2 and TRBJ1-1; 7 bases agree with TRBD1. V was pared by 5 bases and J by 1 base, with 4 bases of the junction left unmatched. The germline V gene encodes CDR1 SGHAT and CDR2 FQNNGV. This CDR3 has 14 residues. The DNA of the CDR3 is TGTGCCAGCAGCGGGGGACAGTGGAACACTGAAGCTTTCTTT. Encoded protein: CASSGGQWNTEAFF. The full variable domain, completed using reference TRBV11-2 and TRBJ1-1, is EAGVAQSPRYKIIEKRQSVAFWCNPISGHATLYWYQQILGQGPKLLIQFQNNGVVDDSQLPKDRFSAERLKGVDSTLKIQPAKLEDSAVYLCASSGGQWNTEAFFGQGTRLTVV.

The J gene is TRBJ2-1, the V gene TRBV27; 13 bases agree with TRBD2. Looked up from germline, CDR1 is MNHEY and CDR2 is SMNVEV (reference sequence). The V gene end was trimmed by 9 bases and the J gene end by 9 bases; junction bases not matched to a gene: 11. This CDR3 has 15 residues. The CDR3 DNA follows: TGTGCCAGTATATTCACTAGCGGGAGGGCCGTTGAGCAGTTCTTC. This sequence encodes CASIFTSGRAVEQFF.

The V gene is TRBV11-2, the J gene TRBJ2-1; weak D call: TRBD2 (5 bases). V lost 4 bases, J lost 2 bases, and 15 bases lay in between. The CDR3 runs to 16 residues. The germline V gene has CDR1 SGHAT and CDR2 FQNNGV. CDR3 sequence: CASSSHRLKPYNEQFF. In nucleotides, the CDR3 is TGTGCCAGCAGCTCCCACCGACTAAAACCCTACAATGAGCAGTTCTTC.

The V gene is TRBV27, the J gene TRBJ2-2; 8 nucleotides align to TRBD1. The CDR3 length is 15 residues. The V gene's germline CDR1 is MNHEY and CDR2 SMNVEV (reference sequence). V trimming: 2 bases; J trimming: 5 bases; junction bases outside the gene matches: 4. CDR3 region: CASSLTGGRTGELFF. CDR3 DNA sequence: TGTGCCAGCAGTTTAACAGGGGGTCGGACCGGGGAGCTGTTTTTT.

The V and J genes are TRBV19 and TRBJ2-1, with D possibly matching TRBD1 (5 bases). V lost 6 bases and J lost 8, with 17 bases in between. The CDR3 loop spans 14 amino acids. The V gene's germline CDR1 is LNHDA and CDR2 SQIVND (reference sequence). The chain's CDR3 is CASRPLEKGDEQFF. Written as DNA, the CDR3 is TGTGCCAGTAGACCCTTAGAAAAAGGGGATGAGCAGTTCTTC. The full variable domain, with the rest looked up from reference TRBV19 and TRBJ2-1, is DGGITQSPKYLFRKEGQNVTLSCEQNLNHDAMYWYRQDPGQGLRLIYYSQIVNDFQKGDIAEGYSVSREKKESFPLTVTSAQKNPTAFYLCASRPLEKGDEQFFGPGTRLTVL.